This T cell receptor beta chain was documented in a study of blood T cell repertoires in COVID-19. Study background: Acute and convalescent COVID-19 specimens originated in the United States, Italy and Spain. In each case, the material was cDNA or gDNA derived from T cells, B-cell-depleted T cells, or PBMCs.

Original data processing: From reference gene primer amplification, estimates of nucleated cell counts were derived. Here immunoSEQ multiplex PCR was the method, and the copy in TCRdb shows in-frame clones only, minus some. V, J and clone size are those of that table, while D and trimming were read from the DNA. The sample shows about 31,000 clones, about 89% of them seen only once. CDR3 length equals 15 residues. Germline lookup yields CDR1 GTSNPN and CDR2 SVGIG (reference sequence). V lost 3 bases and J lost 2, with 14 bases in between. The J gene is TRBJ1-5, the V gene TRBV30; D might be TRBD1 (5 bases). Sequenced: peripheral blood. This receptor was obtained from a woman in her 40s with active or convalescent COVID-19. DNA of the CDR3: TGTGCCTGGAGCGGGACTTTAGGGGGCAATCAGCCCCAGCATTTT. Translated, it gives CAWSGTLGGNQPQHF.